This TCR beta chain was recovered during a study of beta chain features in type 1 diabetes. Overall study context: Age, gender, cell numbers and subset yield matched between patients and controls. Notes on the study in general: Moderate but significant shortening of TCRB CDR3s was recorded in all four CD4+ subsets from Type 1 diabetes patients.

CDR1 and CDR2 from the germline V gene are SQVTM and ANQGSEA. Trimming pared 4 bases from V and 6 bases from J, leaving 15 bases between. CDR3 length: 13 residues. The investigators reverse transcribed all of the isolated RNA, so they sequenced expressed TCRB transcripts. The assay was immunoSEQ multiplex PCR, and TCRdb's table has in-frame clones only and misses some. The sample has more than 250,000 clones, around 21% seen once. There are a few counts of this clone. Its antigen remains unidentified. What was sequenced was naive CD4+ T cells from blood. The rearrangement joins TRBV29-1 to TRBJ1-1; no clear D. The origin of this receptor is a woman between 35 and 50 years old with type 1 diabetes. The CDR3: CSVGHPRSAEAFF. Written as DNA, the CDR3 is TGCAGCGTTGGGCACCCCCGGAGCGCTGAAGCTTTCTTT.